Sequencing of this T cell receptor beta chain was carried out in a study of early stage breast cancer tumors. Background on the study: Each sample averaged approximately 9.6-fold read coverage. Findings and caveats of the study: Blood repertoires resembled normal breast more than tumor. Most shared enriched TCRB sequences were commonly generated ones.

Sequencing was performed with immunoSEQ multiplex PCR; in TCRdb, only in-frame clones are kept and a portion is missing. The sample holds tens of thousands of clones, over 80% seen once. In germline, CDR1 is SGDLS, CDR2 YYNGEE. The CDR3 has 12 residues. V lost 8 bases and J 5 bases, leaving 13 bases between the germline ends. On this clone: Its matching antigen is unknown.

This chain uses TRBV9 with TRBJ2-5; D is possibly TRBD1 (5 bases). This clonotype originated in a person aged 65 to 85 with breast cancer. Sequenced: blood. CDR3 region: CASSGFGETQYF. In DNA, the CDR3 is TGTGCCAGTTCAGGGTTTGGGGAGACCCAGTACTTC.